The clone carrying this T cell receptor (beta chain) is medium-sized by share. Its target is unknown. Researchers used genomic DNA as the template to profile TCR beta VDJ and CDR3. TCRdb ran MiXCR on the reads and lists one entry per CDR3 protein. The sample includes 150,000 or so distinct CDR3 sequences, about 50% seen only once; the top ten take approximately 12%. This specimen comes from a study of CD8+CD57+ T cells in acquired aplastic anemia. Study-level background: On average, sorted CD4+ and CD8+ cells gave roughly 3 ug of DNA.

This CDR3 is built from 12 residues. The V gene lost 8 bases and the J gene lost 2 bases, with 10 bases spanning the gap. Whole-study results and caveats: Around 30 sequences, all CD8+ CDR3, were shared between patients and controls.

All sequencing subjects had displayed CD8+CD57+ cell expansion on flow cytometry. V gene TRBV12-3 or TRBV12-4 combines with J gene TRBJ2-7; TRBD2 is a possible D gene (5 bases). Sequenced sample: sorted CD4+, CD8+, or CD8+CD57+ T cells (not recorded which) from PBMCs. The source of this sequence is a human donor with aplastic anemia. In DNA form, the CDR3 reads TGTGCCAGCGGACCGGGGACCTACGAGCAGTACTTC. This encodes CASGPGTYEQYF.